This TCR beta chain was recovered during a study of identical twins (dated by TCRdb to about 2016). A note on the overall study: To test whether fetal clonotypes persist, the study used deep sequencing on TCR alpha and beta repertoires from monozygotic twins, unrelated adults of various ages, and cord blood. To rule out contamination, the twin experiments were replicated at different times with different library preparation protocols.

Every donor in the study was a healthy Caucasian. The researchers also sequenced three unrelated adults who were not twins: a male aged 18 to 30, a male aged 50 to 59, and a female aged 50 to 59. Using Miltenyi CD45RO+ enrichment and human naive T-cell isolation kits, memory (CD45RO+) and naive T cells were isolated from PBMC. Based on the germline V gene (reference sequence), the CDR1 and CDR2 sequences are DFQATT and SNEGSKA. V and J are truncated by 6 bases and 9 bases respectively, leaving an intervening sequence of 18 bases. The CDR3 starts with the cysteine, ends with the phenylalanine, and has 13 residues. Kept here is only the CDR3 DNA, which spans 39 bases and is read in frame from base 1. General findings and caveats noted by the study authors: Because the same donors could not be followed over many years, the conclusions depended on cross-sectional statistical analysis. Abundant cord blood beta clonotypes had fewer insertions, young adult naive repertoires showed a similar but weaker trend, and memory repertoires showed no such trend. In beta out-of-frame sequences, excess twin sharing was weaker, because having fewer shared sequences lowered the signal-to-noise ratio. Compared with coincidental sharing between unrelated individuals, out-of-frame TCR alpha sequences shared between twins showed an excess of sequences with low generation probability. Zero-insertion analyses could be partly confounded by invariant T cells such as MAIT and iNKT, although diverse VJ usage argued against such confounding for most clonotypes. Out-of-frame TCR alpha sharing in monozygotic twins was systematically underestimated by recombination models, whereas sharing between unrelated individuals was in agreement with the recombination models.

The receptor library was made with 5' RACE. The sequencing machine was an Illumina HiSeq 2000. A universal primer binding site was added through template switching, and the final cDNA carried a unique molecular identifier so that TCR cDNA molecules could be counted accurately. First-strand cDNA for TCR alpha and beta chains was synthesized from specific primers in the conserved constant-segment region. Each cDNA library was double barcoded, with a SMART-Mk sample barcode plus Illumina barcodes, to control for contamination. TruSeq adapter sequences and Illumina sample barcodes were added in two successive PCR steps. The Illumina HiSeq platform was used with custom primers to sequence TCR alpha and beta cDNA libraries. Per the authors' processing: MiGEC was used to process raw reads and extract unique molecular identifiers, and MiXCR was used to find CDR3 positions. Recombination models were inferred per individual with the repgenHMM and IGoR tools using an EM algorithm. The tcR package in R was used for shared clonotype analysis, with sharing normalized by the product of cloneset sizes. To study raw recombination free of thymic and clonal selection effects, out-of-frame nonproductive sequences were analyzed. TCRdb reprocessed the public reads (quality trimming at Q25 with fastp, clone calling with MiXCR) and kept in-frame beta chains. One record per CDR3 amino acid sequence lists the most common genes and DNA. For this entry, the V and J calls and clone size follow TCRdb and not the study's own pipeline. This sample comprises around 370,000 distinct CDR3 sequences, roughly 9% of them detected only once. The ten largest account for about 8.1% of the sample.

This clonotype appeared many times. There is no known antigen for this receptor. No clone much larger than this one lies a single base away; base qualities are absent. The sample taken for sequencing was naive T cells sorted from blood. This specimen's cell subset or site label, interpreted: cells isolated with a human naive T-cell isolation kit. The TCR sequence derives from a woman aged 50 to 60 in good health. This sequence uses TRBV20-1 and TRBJ1-5; D gene: possibly TRBD1, on 6 matching bases. The DNA sequence reads TGCAGTGCCACAAGGGGGGGAATTGGGCCCCAGCATTTT. This translates into CSATRGGIGPQHF.